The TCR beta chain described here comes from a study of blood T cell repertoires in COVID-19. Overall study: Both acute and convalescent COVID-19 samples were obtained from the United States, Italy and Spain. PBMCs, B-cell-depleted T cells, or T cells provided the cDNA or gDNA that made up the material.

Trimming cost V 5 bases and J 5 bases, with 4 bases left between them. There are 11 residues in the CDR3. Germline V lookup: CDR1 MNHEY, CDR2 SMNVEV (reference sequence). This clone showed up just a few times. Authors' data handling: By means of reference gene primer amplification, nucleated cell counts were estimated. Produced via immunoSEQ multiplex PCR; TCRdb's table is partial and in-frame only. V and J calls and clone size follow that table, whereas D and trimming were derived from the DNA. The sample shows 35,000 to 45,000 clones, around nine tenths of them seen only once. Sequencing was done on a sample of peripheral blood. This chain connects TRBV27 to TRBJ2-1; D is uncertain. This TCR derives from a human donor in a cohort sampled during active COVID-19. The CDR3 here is CASSAHNEQFF. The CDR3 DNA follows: TGTGCCAGCAGTGCGCACAATGAGCAGTTCTTC.